The rows below give T cell receptor beta chains drawn from one sample of a study of blood T cell repertoires in COVID-19. TCRdb's table, derived via immunoSEQ multiplex PCR, lists solely in-frame clones and lacks some. The sample yields 350,000 to 400,000 clones, roughly 88% seen once. The specimen was PBMCs or T cells enriched from blood (not recorded which). Receptor source: a woman under 40 with acute COVID-19. Both conserved end residues are part of each CDR3. A D gene is named only where the DNA matches it firmly. For some rows the clone size is stated as once, few or many, or as a class when expanded; others skip it.

TRBJ1-1	TRBV9	.	.	TGTGCCAGCAGCGTAGGTGGGGGGGACACTGAAGCTTTCTTT	CASSVGGGDTEAFF
TRBJ1-2	TRBV5-1	.	.	TGCGCCAGCAGCTTGGAGGGAGCGACAGGCCCTTACTATGGCTACACCTTC	CASSLEGATGPYYGYTF
TRBJ2-1	TRBV9	TRBD1	.	TGTGCCAGCAGCGTAGGAGGGGGCGAGATCTACAATGAGCAGTTCTTC	CASSVGGGEIYNEQFF
TRBJ1-2	TRBV5-1	.	.	TGCGCCAGCAGCGTGGAGCACTATGGCTACACCTTC	CASSVEHYGYTF
TRBJ2-1	TRBV4-2	.	once	TGTGCCAGCAGCCCCCTGGAGGGCGGAAACTACAATGAGCAGTTCTTC	CASSPLEGGNYNEQFF
TRBJ2-7	TRBV5-4	.	.	TGTGCCAGCAGCCAAAGGGGTTCCGAGCAGTACTTC	CASSQRGSEQYF
TRBJ1-6	TRBV10-3	TRBD1	once	TGTGCCATCAGTGGGGGGACAGAATATAATAATTCACCCCTCCACTTT	CAISGGTEYNNSPLHF
TRBJ2-5	TRBV7-6	TRBD2	.	TGTGCCAGCAGCGCTAGCGGGGCACAAGAGACCCAGTACTTC	CASSASGAQETQYF
TRBJ2-5	TRBV7-2	TRBD2	.	TGTGCCAGCAGCTCAGGACTAGCGGGGCAAGAGACCCAGTACTTC	CASSSGLAGQETQYF
TRBJ1-1	TRBV10-3	.	.	TGTGCCATCAGTGAGTCAATAGGGAGGACTGAAGCTTTCTTT	CAISESIGRTEAFF
TRBJ1-5	TRBV7-2	.	.	TGTGCCAGCAGCTTAGAGGCGGCGAGCAATCAGCCCCAGCATTTT	CASSLEAASNQPQHF
TRBJ1-6	TRBV11-2	.	.	TGTGCCAGCAGCTTAGATGTTAGATCACCCCTCCACTTT	CASSLDVRSPLHF
TRBJ2-6	TRBV7-2	.	.	TGTGCCAGCAGCTTAGTTAGCCGGTCTGGGGCCAACGTCCTGACTTTC	CASSLVSRSGANVLTF
TRBJ2-7	TRBV7-9	.	.	TGTGCCAGCAGCTTTGGGGGCCCCTACGAGCAGTACTTC	CASSFGGPYEQYF
TRBJ1-5	TRBV2	.	.	TGTGCCACCACCCTGTCACCCCCCGGGGGAACTAATCAGCCCCAGCATTTT	CATTLSPPGGTNQPQHF
TRBJ2-2	TRBV20-1	.	once	TGCAGTGCTAGTATAGCAGGGCCCTCGAACACCGGGGAGCTGTTTTTT	CSASIAGPSNTGELFF